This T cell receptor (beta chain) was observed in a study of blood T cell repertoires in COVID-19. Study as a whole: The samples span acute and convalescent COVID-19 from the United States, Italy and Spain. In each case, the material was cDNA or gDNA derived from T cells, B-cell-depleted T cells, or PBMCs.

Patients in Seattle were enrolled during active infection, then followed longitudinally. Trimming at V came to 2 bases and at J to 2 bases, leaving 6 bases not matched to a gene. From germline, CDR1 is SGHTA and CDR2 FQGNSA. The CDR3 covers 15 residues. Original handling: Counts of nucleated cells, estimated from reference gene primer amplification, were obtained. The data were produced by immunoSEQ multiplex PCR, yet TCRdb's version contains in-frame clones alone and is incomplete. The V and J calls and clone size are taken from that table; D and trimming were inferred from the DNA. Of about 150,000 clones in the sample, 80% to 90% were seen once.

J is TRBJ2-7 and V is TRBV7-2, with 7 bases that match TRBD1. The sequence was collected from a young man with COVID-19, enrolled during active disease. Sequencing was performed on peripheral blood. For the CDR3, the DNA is TGTGCCAGCAGCTTATCGGGACAGCGAACCTACGAGCAGTACTTC. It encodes CASSLSGQRTYEQYF.